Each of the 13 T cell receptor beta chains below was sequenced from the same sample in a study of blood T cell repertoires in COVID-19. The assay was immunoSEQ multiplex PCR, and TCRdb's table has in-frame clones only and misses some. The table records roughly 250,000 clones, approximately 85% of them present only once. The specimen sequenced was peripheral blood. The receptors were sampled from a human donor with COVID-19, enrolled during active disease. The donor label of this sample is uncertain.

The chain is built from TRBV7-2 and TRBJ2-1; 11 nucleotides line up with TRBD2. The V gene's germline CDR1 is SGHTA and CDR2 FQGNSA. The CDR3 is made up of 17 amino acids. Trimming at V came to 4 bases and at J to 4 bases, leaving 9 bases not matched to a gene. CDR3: CASSSSQIAGGYNEQFF. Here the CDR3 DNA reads TGTGCCAGCAGCTCATCACAGATAGCGGGAGGGTACAATGAGCAGTTCTTC. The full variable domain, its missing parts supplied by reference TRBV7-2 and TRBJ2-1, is GAGVSQSPSNKVTEKGKDVELRCDPISGHTALYWYRQSLGQGLEFLIYFQGNSAPDKSGLPSDRFSAERTGGSVSTLTIQRTQQEDSAVYLCASSSSQIAGGYNEQFFGPGTRLTVL.

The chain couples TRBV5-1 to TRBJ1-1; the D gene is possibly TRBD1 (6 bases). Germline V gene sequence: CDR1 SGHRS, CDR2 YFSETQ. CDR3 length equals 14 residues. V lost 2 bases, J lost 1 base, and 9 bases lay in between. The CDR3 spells CASSLQGPNTEAFF. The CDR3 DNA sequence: TGCGCCAGCAGCTTACAGGGCCCGAACACTGAAGCTTTCTTT. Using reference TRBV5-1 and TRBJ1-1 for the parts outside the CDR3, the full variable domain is KAGVTQTPRYLIKTRGQQVTLSCSPISGHRSVSWYQQTPGQGLQFLFEYFSETQRNKGNFPGRFSGRQFSNSRSEMNVSTLELGDSALYLCASSLQGPNTEAFFGQGTRLTVV.

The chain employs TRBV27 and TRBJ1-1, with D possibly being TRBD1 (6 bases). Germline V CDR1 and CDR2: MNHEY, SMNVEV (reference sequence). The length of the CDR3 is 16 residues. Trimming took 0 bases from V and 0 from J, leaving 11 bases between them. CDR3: CASSLSVGGVNTEAFF. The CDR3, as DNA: TGTGCCAGCAGTTTATCGGTAGGGGGGGTGAACACTGAAGCTTTCTTT.

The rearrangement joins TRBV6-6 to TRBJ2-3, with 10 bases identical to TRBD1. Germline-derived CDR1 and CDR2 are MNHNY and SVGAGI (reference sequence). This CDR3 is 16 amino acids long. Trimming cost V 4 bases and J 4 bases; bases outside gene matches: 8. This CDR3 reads CASSFPLGQGADTQYF. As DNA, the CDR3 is TGTGCCAGCAGTTTCCCTCTTGGACAGGGGGCAGATACGCAGTATTTT.

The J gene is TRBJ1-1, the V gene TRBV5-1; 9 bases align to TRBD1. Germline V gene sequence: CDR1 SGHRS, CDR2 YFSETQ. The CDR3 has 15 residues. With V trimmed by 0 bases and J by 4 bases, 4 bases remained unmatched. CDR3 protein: CASSLDGDRVTEAFF. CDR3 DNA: TGCGCCAGCAGCTTGGATGGGGACAGGGTCACTGAAGCTTTCTTT.

The CDR3 loop reads CASSRDTTNTEAFF. The CDR3 nucleotides are TGTGCCAGCAGTCGGGACACCACGAACACTGAAGCTTTCTTT. The chain employs TRBV6-5 and TRBJ1-1, with D perhaps TRBD1 (6 bases). Germline loops: CDR1 MNHEY, CDR2 SVGAGI. The CDR3 runs to 14 residues. V lost 5 bases and J lost 1, with 11 bases in between.

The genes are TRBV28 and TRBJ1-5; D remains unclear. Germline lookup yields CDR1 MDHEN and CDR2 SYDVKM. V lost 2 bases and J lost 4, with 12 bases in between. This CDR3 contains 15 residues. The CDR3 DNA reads TGTGCCAGCAGTTTACCCCTCGGACTTAATCAGCCCCAGCATTTT. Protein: CASSLPLGLNQPQHF.

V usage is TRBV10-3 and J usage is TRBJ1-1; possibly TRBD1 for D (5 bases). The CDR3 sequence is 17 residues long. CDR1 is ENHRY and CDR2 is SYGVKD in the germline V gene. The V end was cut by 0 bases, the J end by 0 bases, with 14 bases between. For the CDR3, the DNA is TGTGCCATCAGTGAGTCGCTCCTACAGGCCATGAACACTGAAGCTTTCTTT. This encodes CAISESLLQAMNTEAFF.

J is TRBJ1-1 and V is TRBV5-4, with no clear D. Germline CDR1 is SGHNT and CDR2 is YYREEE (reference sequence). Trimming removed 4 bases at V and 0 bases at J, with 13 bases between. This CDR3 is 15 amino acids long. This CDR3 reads CASSRNGGMNTEAFF. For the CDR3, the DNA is TGTGCCAGCAGCCGGAATGGCGGAATGAACACTGAAGCTTTCTTT.

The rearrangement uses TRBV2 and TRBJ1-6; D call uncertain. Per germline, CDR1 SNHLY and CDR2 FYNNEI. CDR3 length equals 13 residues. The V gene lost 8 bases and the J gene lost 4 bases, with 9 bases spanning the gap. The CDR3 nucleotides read TGTGCCAGCTTTGACGGGTATAATTCACCCCTCCACTTT. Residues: CASFDGYNSPLHF.

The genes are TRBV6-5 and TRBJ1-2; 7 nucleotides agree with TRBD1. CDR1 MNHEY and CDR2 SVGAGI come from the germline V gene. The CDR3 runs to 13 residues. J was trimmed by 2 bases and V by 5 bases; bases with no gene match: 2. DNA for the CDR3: TGTGCCAGCAGTCCACAGGGGAACTATGGCTACACCTTC. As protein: CASSPQGNYGYTF.

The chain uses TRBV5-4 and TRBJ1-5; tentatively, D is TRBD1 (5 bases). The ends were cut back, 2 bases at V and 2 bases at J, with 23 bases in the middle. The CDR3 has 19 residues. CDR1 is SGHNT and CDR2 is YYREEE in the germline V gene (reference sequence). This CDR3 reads CASSFGGGGTVGGNQPQHF. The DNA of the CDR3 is TGTGCCAGCAGCTTCGGGGGAGGAGGGACGGTTGGGGGCAATCAGCCCCAGCATTTT.

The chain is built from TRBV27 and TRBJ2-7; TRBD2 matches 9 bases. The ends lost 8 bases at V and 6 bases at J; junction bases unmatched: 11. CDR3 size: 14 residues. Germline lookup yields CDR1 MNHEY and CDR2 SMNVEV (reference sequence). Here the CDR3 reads CASSALAGLGEQYF. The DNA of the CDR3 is TGTGCCAGCTCCGCCCTAGCGGGACTCGGCGAGCAGTACTTC.